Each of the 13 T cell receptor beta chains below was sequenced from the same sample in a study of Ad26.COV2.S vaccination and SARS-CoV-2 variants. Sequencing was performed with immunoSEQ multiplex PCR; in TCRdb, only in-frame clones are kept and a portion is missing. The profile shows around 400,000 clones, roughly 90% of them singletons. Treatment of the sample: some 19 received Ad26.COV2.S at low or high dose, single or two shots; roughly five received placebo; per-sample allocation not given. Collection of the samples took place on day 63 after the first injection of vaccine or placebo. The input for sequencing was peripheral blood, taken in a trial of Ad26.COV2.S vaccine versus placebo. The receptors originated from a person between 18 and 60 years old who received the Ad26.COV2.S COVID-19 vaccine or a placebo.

CDR3 DNA sequence: TGTGCCAGCAGCTTAGGGACAGGGGTAGATGAGCAGTTCTTC. It yields the protein CASSLGTGVDEQFF. V gene TRBV11-1 combines with J gene TRBJ2-1, with 9 bases fitting TRBD1. The J segment lost 8 bases and the V segment lost 1 base, leaving 3 bases of the junction unmatched. The CDR3 is 14 amino acids. Looked up from germline, CDR1 is SGHAT and CDR2 is FQDESV (reference sequence).

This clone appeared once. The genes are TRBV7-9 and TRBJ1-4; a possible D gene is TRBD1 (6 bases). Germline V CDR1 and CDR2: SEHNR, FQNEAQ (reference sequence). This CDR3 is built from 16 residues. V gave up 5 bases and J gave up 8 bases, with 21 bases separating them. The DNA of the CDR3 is TGTGCCAGCAGCCCGATGGGACTACAGGGAATCGAAAAACTGTTTTTT. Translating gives CASSPMGLQGIEKLFF.

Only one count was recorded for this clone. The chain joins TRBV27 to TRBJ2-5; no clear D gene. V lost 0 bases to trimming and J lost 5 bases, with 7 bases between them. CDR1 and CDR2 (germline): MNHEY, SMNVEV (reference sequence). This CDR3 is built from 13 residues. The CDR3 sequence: CASSLSFGETQYF. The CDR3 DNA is TGTGCCAGCAGTTTATCCTTCGGGGAGACCCAGTACTTC.

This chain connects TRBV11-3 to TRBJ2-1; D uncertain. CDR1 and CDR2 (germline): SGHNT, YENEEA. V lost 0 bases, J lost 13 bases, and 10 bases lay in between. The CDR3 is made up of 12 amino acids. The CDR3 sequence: CASSLDDTVQFF. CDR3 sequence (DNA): TGTGCCAGCAGCTTAGATGACACCGTACAGTTCTTC.

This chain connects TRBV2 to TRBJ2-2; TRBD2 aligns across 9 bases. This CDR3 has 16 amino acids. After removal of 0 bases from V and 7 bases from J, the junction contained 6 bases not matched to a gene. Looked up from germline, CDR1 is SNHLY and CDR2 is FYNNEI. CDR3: CASSEAGSGSGGELFF. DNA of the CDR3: TGTGCCAGCAGTGAAGCGGGTAGCGGGAGCGGCGGGGAGCTGTTTTTT.

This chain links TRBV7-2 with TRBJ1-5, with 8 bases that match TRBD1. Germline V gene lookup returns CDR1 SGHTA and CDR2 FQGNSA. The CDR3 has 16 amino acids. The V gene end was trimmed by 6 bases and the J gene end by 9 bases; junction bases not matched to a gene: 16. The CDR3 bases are TGTGCCAGCAGTTCGCCCGGGACAGGTACTGTGGGGCCCCAGCATTTT. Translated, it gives CASSSPGTGTVGPQHF.

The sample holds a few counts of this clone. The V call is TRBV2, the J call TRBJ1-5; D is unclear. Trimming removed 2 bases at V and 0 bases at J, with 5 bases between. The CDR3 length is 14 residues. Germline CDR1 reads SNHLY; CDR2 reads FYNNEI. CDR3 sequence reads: CASSEQYSNQPQHF. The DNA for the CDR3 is TGTGCCAGCAGTGAACAATATAGCAATCAGCCCCAGCATTTT.

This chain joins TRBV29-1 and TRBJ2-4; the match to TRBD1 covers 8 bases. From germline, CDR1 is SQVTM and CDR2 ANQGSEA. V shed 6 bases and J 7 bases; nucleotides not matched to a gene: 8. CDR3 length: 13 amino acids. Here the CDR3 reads CSVTGAPMNIQYF. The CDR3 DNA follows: TGCAGCGTGACAGGGGCGCCAATGAACATTCAGTACTTC.

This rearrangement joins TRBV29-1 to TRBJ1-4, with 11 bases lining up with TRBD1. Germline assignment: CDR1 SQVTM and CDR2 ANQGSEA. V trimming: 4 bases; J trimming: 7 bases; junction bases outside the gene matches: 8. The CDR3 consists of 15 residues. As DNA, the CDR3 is TGCAGCGTTGGGTGGACAGGGGGCTTCGTTGAAAAACTGTTTTTT. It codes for CSVGWTGGFVEKLFF.

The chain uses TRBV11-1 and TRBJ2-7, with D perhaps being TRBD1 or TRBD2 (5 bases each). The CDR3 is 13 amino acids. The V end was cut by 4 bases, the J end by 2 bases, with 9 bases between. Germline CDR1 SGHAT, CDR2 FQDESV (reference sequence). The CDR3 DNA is TGTGCCAGCAGCTCCGGGACCCCCTACGAGCAGTACTTC. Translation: CASSSGTPYEQYF.

CDR3 sequence: CASSARVSGNTIYF. The CDR3, as DNA: TGCGCCAGCAGCGCCAGGGTGTCTGGAAACACCATATATTTT. The J gene is TRBJ1-3, the V gene TRBV5-1; maybe TRBD1 (5 bases). Germline V gives CDR1 SGHRS, CDR2 YFSETQ. This CDR3 comprises 14 residues. Trimming removed 4 bases from V and 1 base from J, with 9 bases in between.

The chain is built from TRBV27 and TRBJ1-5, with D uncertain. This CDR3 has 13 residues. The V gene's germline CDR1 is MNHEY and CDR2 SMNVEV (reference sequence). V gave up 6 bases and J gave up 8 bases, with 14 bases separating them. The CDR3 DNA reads TGTGCCAGCAGCTGGGGTATAACAAAGCCCCAGCATTTT. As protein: CASSWGITKPQHF.

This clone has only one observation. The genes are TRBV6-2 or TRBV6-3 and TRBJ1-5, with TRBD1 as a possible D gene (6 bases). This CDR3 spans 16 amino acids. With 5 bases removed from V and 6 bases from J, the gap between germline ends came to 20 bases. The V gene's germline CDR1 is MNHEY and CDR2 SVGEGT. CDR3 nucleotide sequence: TGTGCCAGCAGTAGCGTATGGGGGGCGTCAGGTCAGCCCCAGCATTTT. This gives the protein CASSSVWGASGQPQHF.